Reported below is one T cell receptor beta chain. This specimen belongs to a study of shared clonotypes between healthy human individuals. The germline V and J ends were trimmed by 7 bases and 3 bases, with 9 bases remaining between them. The CDR3 is 12 amino acids. Germline V gene lookup returns CDR1 SEHNR and CDR2 FQNEAQ (reference sequence). Genomic DNA from each subset was divided evenly over several immunoSEQ plates. Here immunoSEQ multiplex PCR was the method, and the copy in TCRdb shows in-frame clones only, minus some. The profile shows a few million clones, just over 90% of them singletons. V usage is TRBV7-9 and J usage is TRBJ1-1, with D unclear. The sequencing input was naive CD4+ T cells from PBMCs. Subset meaning: CD45RA+ positively selected. This receptor was taken from a man aged 18-30 years in good health. Some clones in this sample may be carry-over from other donors' samples. CDR3 nucleotides: TGTGCCAGCAACGACGGGGACACTGAAGCTTTCTTT. Translation gives CASNDGDTEAFF.